The T cell receptor (beta chain) under discussion was sequenced for a study of TIL therapy for anti-PD-1-resistant metastatic lung cancer. Looking at the study overall: Patients then received nivolumab; progressors got lymphodepletion, TIL and IL-2. Median tumor mutation burden was around 1.6 mutations per megabase.

Documented time point: pre-treatment sample, taken before nivolumab and TIL therapy. Enrollment ran from late 2017 to early 2020. The libraries were made with immunoSEQ v3. Each library reached some 2 million read pairs, or roughly 5-6.5 million at deep level. The protocol was immunoSEQ multiplex PCR, while the TCRdb copy is restricted to in-frame clones and leaves out a portion. The top ten clones hold approximately 16% of a sample with about 49,000 clones, around 80% of them seen once. The trim removed 3 bases at V and 7 bases at J, leaving 2 bases unmatched. Germline-derived CDR1 and CDR2 are MNHEY and SMNVEV (reference sequence). CDR3 length equals 13 residues.

The sequences come from blood, collected at baseline. This sequence joins TRBV27 and TRBJ1-5; TRBD1 matches 8 bases. The clonotype was recovered from a man between 70 and 80 years old with non-small cell lung cancer. The CDR3 loop reads CASSFDRGQPQHF. As DNA, the CDR3 is TGTGCCAGCAGTTTCGACAGGGGCCAGCCCCAGCATTTT.